Listed below are T cell receptor beta chains from one sample, sequenced in a study of monozygotic twins with inflammatory bowel disease. Reanalyzing the 5' RACE reads, TCRdb keeps one entry per CDR3 protein, without DNA. The table lists about 160,000 distinct CDR3 sequences. Sequencing was done on a sample of blood. All receptors come from a human donor with ulcerative colitis or Crohn's disease, or a healthy co-twin of an affected twin (not recorded which). The CDR3 runs from the conserved cysteine through the conserved F or W.

v_gene: TRBV18; j_gene: TRBJ2-3; CDR3aa: CASSPLGLAGGADTQYF
v_gene: TRBV19; j_gene: TRBJ1-5; CDR3aa: CASRPDTYQPQHF
v_gene: TRBV5-6; j_gene: TRBJ2-1; CDR3aa: CASSLSREQFF
v_gene: TRBV20-1; j_gene: TRBJ1-5; CDR3aa: CSARGRTDPSNQPQHF
v_gene: TRBV12-3/TRBV12-4; j_gene: TRBJ1-5; CDR3aa: CASRRESSNQPQHF
v_gene: TRBV19; j_gene: TRBJ1-1; CDR3aa: CASRRGGATNTEAFF
v_gene: TRBV28; j_gene: TRBJ2-2; CDR3aa: CASSLFEGVATGELFF
v_gene: TRBV18; j_gene: TRBJ2-7; CDR3aa: CASSPGQDYEQYF
v_gene: TRBV6-5; j_gene: TRBJ1-2; CDR3aa: CASSYSQGGSYTF
v_gene: TRBV20-1; j_gene: TRBJ2-6; CDR3aa: CSARASGRHSGANVLTF
v_gene: TRBV29-1; j_gene: TRBJ2-4; CDR3aa: CSVEYTGKRAKNMQYF
v_gene: TRBV27; j_gene: TRBJ2-7; CDR3aa: CASSSTSGRPYEQYF
v_gene: TRBV5-1; j_gene: TRBJ2-7; CDR3aa: CASSLEVAGVGAYEQYF